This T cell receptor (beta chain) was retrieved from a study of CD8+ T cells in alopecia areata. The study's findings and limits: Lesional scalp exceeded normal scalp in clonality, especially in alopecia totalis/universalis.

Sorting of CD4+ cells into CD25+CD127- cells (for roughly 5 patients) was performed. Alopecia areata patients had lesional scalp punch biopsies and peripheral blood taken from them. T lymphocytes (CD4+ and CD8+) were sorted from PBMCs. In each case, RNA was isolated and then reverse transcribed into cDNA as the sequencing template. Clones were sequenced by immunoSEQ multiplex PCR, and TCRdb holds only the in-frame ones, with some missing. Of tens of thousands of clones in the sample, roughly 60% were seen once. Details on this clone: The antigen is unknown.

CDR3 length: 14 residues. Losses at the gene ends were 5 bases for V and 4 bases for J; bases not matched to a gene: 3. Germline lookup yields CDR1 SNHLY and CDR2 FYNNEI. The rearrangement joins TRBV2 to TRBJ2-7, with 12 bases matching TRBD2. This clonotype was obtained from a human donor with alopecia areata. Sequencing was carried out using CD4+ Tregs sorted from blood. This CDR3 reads CASSMTSGGYEQYF. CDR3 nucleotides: TGTGCCAGCAGTATGACTAGCGGGGGTTACGAGCAGTACTTC.